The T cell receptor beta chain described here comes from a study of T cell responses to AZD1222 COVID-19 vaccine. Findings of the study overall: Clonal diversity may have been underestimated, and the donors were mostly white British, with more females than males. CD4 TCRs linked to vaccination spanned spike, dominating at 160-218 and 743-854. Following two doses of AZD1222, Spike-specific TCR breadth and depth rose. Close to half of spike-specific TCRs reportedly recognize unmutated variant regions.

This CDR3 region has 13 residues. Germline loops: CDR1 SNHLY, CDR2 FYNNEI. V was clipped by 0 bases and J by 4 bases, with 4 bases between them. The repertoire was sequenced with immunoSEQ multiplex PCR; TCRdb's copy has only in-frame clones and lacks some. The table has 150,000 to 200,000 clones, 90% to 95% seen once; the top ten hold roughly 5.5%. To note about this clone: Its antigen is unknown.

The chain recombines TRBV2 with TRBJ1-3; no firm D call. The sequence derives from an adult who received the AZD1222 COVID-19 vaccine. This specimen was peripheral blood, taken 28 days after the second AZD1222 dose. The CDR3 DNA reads TGTGCCAGCAGTGAAGCGAGAGGAAACACCATATATTTT. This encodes CASSEARGNTIYF.